One sample yielded the 21 T cell receptor beta chains listed below, sequenced in a study of ipilimumab plus nivolumab after autologous stem cell transplantation. Produced via immunoSEQ multiplex PCR; TCRdb's table is partial and in-frame only. Among over 10,000 clones listed, 65% to 75% were seen once. The sequencing used PBMCs, collected in a trial of ipilimumab plus nivolumab as post-transplant consolidation. These receptors all stem from a male donor with multiple myeloma.

The chain employs TRBV6-1 and TRBJ2-6, with D unclear. In germline, CDR1 is MNHNS, CDR2 SASEGT. V dropped 2 bases and J dropped 0 bases, with 5 bases sitting between them. CDR3 size: 15 residues. The DNA for the CDR3 is TGTGCCAGCAGTGAACATAGCTCTGGGGCCAACGTCCTGACTTTC. It yields the protein CASSEHSSGANVLTF.

The chain combines TRBV27 with TRBJ2-3; 8 bases line up with TRBD2. The CDR3 runs to 12 residues. Germline V gives CDR1 MNHEY, CDR2 SMNVEV (reference sequence). Trimming cost V 10 bases and J 6 bases; bases outside gene matches: 6. The CDR3 spells CATGLAYDTQYF. Written as DNA, the CDR3 is TGTGCCACAGGACTAGCATATGATACGCAGTATTTT.

The rearrangement joins TRBV19 to TRBJ1-2; D not certain. V lost 6 bases and J lost 7, with 15 bases in between. Germline lookup yields CDR1 LNHDA and CDR2 SQIVND (reference sequence). The CDR3 totals 13 residues. In nucleotides, the CDR3 is TGTGCCAGTAGGACCCCGGGAATCGGTGGCTACACCTTC. Its protein is CASRTPGIGGYTF.

J is TRBJ2-2 and V is TRBV9; TRBD2 matches at 12 bases. Germline V lookup: CDR1 SGDLS, CDR2 YYNGEE. V lost 0 bases, J lost 4 bases, and 1 base stayed unmatched. The CDR3 sequence is 16 residues long. The CDR3 bases are TGTGCCAGCAGCGTAGCTAGCGGGGGGGCCACCGGGGAGCTGTTTTTT. Its protein product is CASSVASGGATGELFF.

This rearrangement joins TRBV6-6 to TRBJ1-5; perhaps TRBD1 as D (6 bases). V gave up 8 bases and J gave up 5 bases, with 16 bases separating them. This CDR3 comprises 14 residues. Germline loops: CDR1 MNHNY, CDR2 SVGAGI (reference sequence). The chain's CDR3 is CASGTGTLHQPQHF. In DNA form, the CDR3 reads TGTGCCAGCGGAACGGGGACACTCCATCAGCCCCAGCATTTT.

V gene TRBV11-2 combines with J gene TRBJ2-3; D unclear. The CDR3 sequence is 13 residues long. The V gene lost 1 base and the J gene lost 6 bases, with 8 bases spanning the gap. Germline V gives CDR1 SGHAT, CDR2 FQNNGV. The CDR3 reads CASSLGSSDTQYF. CDR3 sequence (DNA): TGTGCCAGCAGCTTAGGATCATCGGATACGCAGTATTTT.

This clone was counted between two and nine times. The rearrangement uses TRBV15 and TRBJ1-2; weak D call: TRBD1 (6 bases). From germline, CDR1 is LNHNV and CDR2 YYDKDF (reference sequence). Trimming took 6 bases from V and 0 from J, leaving 14 bases between them. This CDR3 spans 15 amino acids. The CDR3 loop is CATRNRQDPNYGYTF. In DNA, the CDR3 is TGTGCCACCAGAAACCGACAGGACCCTAACTATGGCTACACCTTC.

This clone was seen more than once but under ten times. The chain uses TRBV7-2 and TRBJ1-6; 8 bases fit TRBD1. Losses at the gene ends were 5 bases for V and 9 bases for J; bases not matched to a gene: 6. This CDR3 has 14 amino acids. Germline CDR1 and CDR2: SGHTA and FQGNSA. This CDR3 reads CASSPTGGVSPLHF. DNA of the CDR3: TGTGCCAGCAGCCCTACAGGGGGAGTTTCACCCCTCCACTTT.

The V and J genes are TRBV7-9 and TRBJ1-2; TRBD1 matches at 9 bases. Germline assignment: CDR1 SEHNR and CDR2 FQNEAQ (reference sequence). Trimming took 4 bases from V and 5 from J; bases not matched to a gene: 8. There are 15 residues in the CDR3. The chain's CDR3 is CASSSGPGTGYGYTF. Written as DNA, the CDR3 is TGTGCCAGCAGCTCCGGTCCCGGGACAGGGTATGGCTACACCTTC.

The V gene is TRBV15, the J gene TRBJ1-5; D might be TRBD1 (6 bases). This CDR3 has 16 residues. Between the trimmed V and J ends, which lost 4 bases and 3 bases, there was a span of 16 bases. The germline V gene encodes CDR1 LNHNV and CDR2 YYDKDF (reference sequence). The CDR3 is CATSTGLQGINQPQHF. The CDR3 DNA is TGTGCCACCAGCACAGGACTCCAGGGGATCAATCAGCCCCAGCATTTT.

This chain connects TRBV4-1 to TRBJ1-5; 9 nucleotides line up with TRBD1. CDR3 length: 17 residues. V dropped 1 base and J dropped 1; count of bases not matched to a gene: 5. Germline CDR1 MGHRA, CDR2 YSYEKL. CDR3 protein: CASSQGWTGVSNQPQHF. The DNA for the CDR3 is TGCGCCAGCAGCCAAGGTTGGACAGGGGTAAGCAATCAGCCCCAGCATTTT.

This rearrangement joins TRBV9 to TRBJ1-1; possibly TRBD1 for D (6 bases). Germline assignment: CDR1 SGDLS and CDR2 YYNGEE. This CDR3 is 13 amino acids long. Trimming cost V 4 bases and J 3 bases, with 10 bases left between them. CDR3 protein: CASSPRGDTEAFF. CDR3 in DNA: TGTGCCAGCAGCCCCAGGGGTGACACTGAAGCTTTCTTT.

This chain connects TRBV2 to TRBJ1-4; 9 nucleotides match TRBD1. The CDR3 is 13 residues long. Trimming at V came to 7 bases and at J to 5 bases, leaving 2 bases not matched to a gene. Germline CDR1 reads SNHLY; CDR2 reads FYNNEI. CDR3 loop: CASNGQGNEKLFF. The DNA of the CDR3 is TGTGCCAGCAACGGACAGGGGAATGAAAAACTGTTTTTT.

The chain uses TRBV11-3 and TRBJ2-1; the D is unclear. Germline values: CDR1 SGHNT, CDR2 YENEEA. The CDR3 extends over 12 amino acids. V was pared by 8 bases and J by 6 bases, with 11 bases between. Here the CDR3 reads CASSISGNEQFF. The CDR3 bases are TGTGCCAGCTCTATTTCGGGCAATGAGCAGTTCTTC.

The chain couples TRBV10-3 to TRBJ1-1; D not certain. Germline-derived CDR1 and CDR2 are ENHRY and SYGVKD. This CDR3 has 13 amino acids. Trimming removed 0 bases from V and 8 bases from J, with 10 bases in between. CDR3 nucleotide sequence: TGTGCCATCAGTGAGTCTGGGCCAGCAGAAGCTTTCTTT. Protein product: CAISESGPAEAFF.

The CDR3 region has the DNA TGTGCCAGCAGCTTAGGGAGGGACACGCAGTATTTT. It yields the protein CASSLGRDTQYF. The chain joins TRBV7-8 to TRBJ2-3; TRBD2 might be the D (6 bases). V lost 1 base and J 9 bases, leaving 8 bases between the germline ends. There are 12 residues in the CDR3. Germline CDR1 and CDR2: SGHVS and FQNEAQ. The full variable domain, rest sourced from reference TRBV7-8 and TRBJ2-3, is GAGVSQSPRYKVAKRGQDVALRCDPISGHVSLFWYQQALGQGPEFLTYFQNEAQLDKSGLPSDRFFAERPEGSVSTLKIQRTQQEDSAVYLCASSLGRDTQYFGPGTRLTVL.

This clone turned up a few times. The rearrangement joins TRBV30 to TRBJ2-2; D perhaps matches TRBD2 (6 bases). This CDR3 has 13 amino acids. With 7 bases removed from V and 5 bases from J, the gap between germline ends came to 14 bases. Germline assignment: CDR1 GTSNPN and CDR2 SVGIG (reference sequence). As DNA, the CDR3 is TGTGCCTACCAGCGGGCTGGAACCGGGGAGCTGTTTTTT. It yields the protein CAYQRAGTGELFF.

This clone was seen once. The rearrangement links TRBV10-3 to TRBJ2-7; 8 bases are shared with TRBD1. Looked up from germline, CDR1 is ENHRY and CDR2 is SYGVKD. This CDR3 region has 13 residues. J gave up 2 bases and V 4 bases, and 1 base lay outside the gene matches. The CDR3 region has the DNA TGTGCCATCAGTGGACAGGGGACCTACGAGCAGTACTTC. The encoded protein is CAISGQGTYEQYF.

This chain joins TRBV6-6 and TRBJ2-1; 8 nucleotides align to TRBD2. The germline V gene has CDR1 MNHNY and CDR2 SVGAGI (reference sequence). The CDR3 consists of 12 residues. The V and J ends lost 6 bases and 10 bases, in that order; junction bases with no gene match: 5. The CDR3 bases are TGTGCCAGCAGAACCGGCGGGGGGGAGCAGTTCTTC. This codes for CASRTGGGEQFF.

The gene calls are TRBV18 and TRBJ2-2, with no clear D. V lost 2 bases and J 0 bases, leaving 10 bases between the germline ends. The germline gives CDR1 KGHSH, CDR2 LQKENI. The CDR3 loop spans 16 amino acids. In DNA, the CDR3 is TGTGCCAGCTCACCATTTGAGACCGCGAACACCGGGGAGCTGTTTTTT. Amino acids: CASSPFETANTGELFF.

The chain links TRBV20-1 to TRBJ2-1; unclear D gene. Germline assignment: CDR1 DFQATT and CDR2 SNEGSKA (reference sequence). This CDR3 has 11 amino acids. Trimming pared 3 bases from V and 7 bases from J, leaving 7 bases between. The CDR3 region has the DNA TGCAGTGCTAGTTTAGGGAATGAGCAGTTCTTC. It yields the protein CSASLGNEQFF.